This T cell receptor beta chain was sequenced during a study of T cell repertoires in cytomegalovirus infection. Background on the study: An indication of both CMV infection and matching HLA type came from public TCR beta signatures.

Germline V gives CDR1 MNHEY, CDR2 SVGEGT. Germline trimming cut 7 bases from V and 7 bases from J; bases unmatched to any gene: 14. The CDR3 loop spans 16 amino acids. TCRdb re-called the reads with MiXCR, one entry per CDR3 protein. The table lists under 300,000 distinct CDR3 sequences, 12% of them singletons. This clonotype appeared a few times. Sequenced material: PBMCs. The chain carries TRBV6-2 or TRBV6-3 and TRBJ2-2; 8 bases are shared with TRBD2. The clonotype was recovered from a human donor in good health (CMV status not recorded). Some clones in this sample may be carry-over from other donors' samples. In DNA form, the CDR3 reads TGTGCCAGCATTGTACTAGCGGCTCGGATTGGCGGGGAGCTGTTTTTT. Translating gives CASIVLAARIGGELFF.